The T cell receptor (beta chain) under discussion was sequenced for a study of T cells in Graves' hyperthyroidism and ophthalmopathy. Study in general: Specimen type is peripheral blood, collected at initial diagnosis prior to any treatment. General study results and limits: In blood, most of the thyroid clonotypes expanded above 0.001 were also present.

Germline lookup yields CDR1 MGHDK and CDR2 SYGVNS. The V gene lost 4 bases and the J gene lost 2 bases, with 12 bases spanning the gap. There are 14 residues in the CDR3. Individuals with ophthalmopathy presented a Clinical Activity Score of at least 3, a NOSPECS grade of at least 4 and a duration under 3 months. Points on this clonotype: Its antigen remains unidentified.

RNA transcripts yielded amplified TCR beta CDR3 regions. During a first-round RT-PCR of the TCR CDR3, the HTBI primer set was used. TCRdb used MiXCR to reprocess the multiplex PCR reads, holding one entry per CDR3 protein. Of roughly 400,000 distinct CDR3 sequences detected, roughly an eighth appear once; the ten largest clones hold 25% to 30%. Sequencing used blood. The chain joins TRBV25-1 to TRBJ2-7; D unresolved. This clonotype was sampled from a man aged 50 or older with Graves' ophthalmopathy. The CDR3 coding sequence is TGTGCCAGCAGTGCGGACGTTTTGACCTACGAGCAGTACTTC. This sequence encodes CASSADVLTYEQYF.